The next 19 T cell receptor beta chains were all read from a single sample in a study of CD8+ T cells in alopecia areata. RNA was extracted and reverse transcribed into cDNA as the sequencing template. Sequenced by immunoSEQ multiplex PCR; TCRdb stores in-frame clones only, minus some. The table shows 120,000 or so clones, with 45% to 50% occurring only once. The sample consisted of NKG2D-low CD8+ T cells sorted from blood. Receptor source: a human donor with alopecia areata.

This clone was found a few times. This chain links TRBV29-1 with TRBJ1-2; D is unclear. V was cut by 0 bases and J by 1 base, with 9 bases left in between. Germline CDR1 and CDR2: SQVTM and ANQGSEA. This CDR3 region has 14 residues. The CDR3 sequence is CSVEDLQDNYGYTF. In DNA form, the CDR3 reads TGCAGCGTTGAAGATCTTCAGGATAACTATGGCTACACCTTC.

The chain employs TRBV29-1 and TRBJ1-6, with 9 bases fitting TRBD1. With 3 bases clipped from V and 7 bases from J, the junction kept 4 bases outside the gene matches. Germline values: CDR1 SQVTM, CDR2 ANQGSEA. CDR3 length equals 14 residues. DNA of the CDR3: TGCAGCGTTGACCCCGGGACAGGGAATTCACCCCTCCACTTT. Its protein is CSVDPGTGNSPLHF. Drawing the rest from reference TRBV29-1 and TRBJ1-6, the complete variable domain is SAVISQKPSRDICQRGTSLTIQCQVDSQVTMMFWYRQQPGQSLTLIATANQGSEATYESGFVIDKFPISRPNLTFSTLTVSNMSPEDSSIYLCSVDPGTGNSPLHFGNGTRLTVT.

This clone was found a few times. DNA for the CDR3: TGTGCCAGCAGCCAAGTTAGCGGGAATGGCTACACCTTC. It encodes CASSQVSGNGYTF. The chain joins TRBV14 to TRBJ1-2; D unclear. Trimming took 1 base from V and 6 from J, leaving 9 bases between them. The CDR3 extends over 13 amino acids. Germline CDR1 and CDR2: SGHDN and FVKESK.

The table lists this clone with a few counts. The chain combines TRBV30 with TRBJ2-3, with 11 bases matching TRBD1. The germline V gene encodes CDR1 GTSNPN and CDR2 SVGIG (reference sequence). The CDR3 is made up of 12 amino acids. The CDR3 here is CAGTGGTDTQYF. The CDR3 DNA sequence: TGTGCGGGGACAGGGGGGACAGATACGCAGTATTTT.

The chain is built from TRBV29-1 and TRBJ1-3; no definite D call. This CDR3 comprises 14 residues. Germline values: CDR1 SQVTM, CDR2 ANQGSEA. V lost 2 bases, J lost 1 base, and 9 bases lay in between. The CDR3 coding sequence is TGCAGCGTTGAAAAGCGTCTGTCTGGAAACACCATATATTTT. Its translation: CSVEKRLSGNTIYF.

The chain links TRBV5-1 to TRBJ2-7, with no clear D. The germline gives CDR1 SGHRS, CDR2 YFSETQ. The CDR3 totals 16 residues. The V end lost 2 bases, the J end lost 3 bases, and 18 bases lay between the germline ends. For the CDR3, the DNA is TGCGCCAGCAGCTTCTTGGCGCAGGTTGGGGACTACGAGCAGTACTTC. Translated, it gives CASSFLAQVGDYEQYF.

Comment on this clone: This sample also contains other DNA sequences that code for the same CDR3. The rearrangement joins TRBV29-1 to TRBJ2-2, with unresolved D. The CDR3 consists of 12 residues. The germline CDR1 and CDR2 sequences are SQVTM and ANQGSEA. Trimming left V 0 bases short and J 5 bases short, with 4 bases between. The CDR3 region has the DNA TGCAGCGTTGAAGAGGGGACCGGGGAGCTGTTTTTT. As protein: CSVEEGTGELFF.

This rearrangement joins TRBV27 to TRBJ1-2, with 7 bases matching TRBD1. The trim removed 3 bases at V and 6 bases at J, leaving 7 bases unmatched. CDR1 and CDR2 from the germline V gene are MNHEY and SMNVEV (reference sequence). The CDR3 covers 14 residues. The CDR3 region is CASSFQTGKDGYTF. CDR3 nucleotides: TGTGCCAGCAGTTTTCAGACAGGGAAAGATGGCTACACCTTC.

This clone was found a few times. This chain uses TRBV29-1 with TRBJ2-1; D is uncertain. The CDR3 has 11 residues. Germline values: CDR1 SQVTM, CDR2 ANQGSEA. Trimming removed 2 bases from V and 6 bases from J, with 5 bases in between. CDR3 sequence reads: CSVEPSNEQFF. As DNA, the CDR3 is TGCAGCGTTGAACCGAGCAATGAGCAGTTCTTC.

The rearrangement joins TRBV7-6 to TRBJ2-3; 7 bases are a match to TRBD2. The CDR3 is 14 amino acids. Trimming at V came to 5 bases and at J to 4 bases, leaving 6 bases not matched to a gene. CDR1 is SGHVS and CDR2 is FNYEAQ in the germline V gene. CDR3 nucleotides: TGTGCCAGCAGCCAACGGGGGGTGCCAGATACGCAGTATTTT. Its protein product is CASSQRGVPDTQYF. The full variable domain, with the rest looked up from reference TRBV7-6 and TRBJ2-3, is GAGVSQSPRYKVTKRGQDVALRCDPISGHVSLYWYRQALGQGPEFLTYFNYEAQQDKSGLPNDRFSAERPEGSISTLTIQRTEQRDSAMYRCASSQRGVPDTQYFGPGTRLTVL.

As concerns this clone: Other DNA sequences in this specimen translate into the identical CDR3. The chain combines TRBV29-1 with TRBJ2-7; unclear D gene. Germline V CDR1 and CDR2: SQVTM, ANQGSEA. This CDR3 region has 14 residues. The V end was cut by 3 bases, the J end by 1 base, with 13 bases between. The CDR3 DNA reads as TGCAGCGTTGAGGGTCTAGGGTCGTCCTACGAGCAGTACTTC. This translates into CSVEGLGSSYEQYF.

V gene TRBV10-2 combines with J gene TRBJ2-3; D is undetermined. There are 13 residues in the CDR3. The germline V gene encodes CDR1 WSHSY and CDR2 SAAADI. V lost 5 bases and J lost 2, with 8 bases in between. In DNA, the CDR3 is TGCGCCAGCAGTCTCCTCTTCACAGATACGCAGTATTTT. As protein: CASSLLFTDTQYF.

This clone has just a few counts. Within the sample, other DNA sequences also encode this same CDR3. The chain recombines TRBV29-1 with TRBJ2-3; D remains ambiguous. The V and J ends lost 5 bases and 6 bases respectively, with 6 bases between them. Germline loops: CDR1 SQVTM, CDR2 ANQGSEA. The CDR3 is made up of 10 amino acids. The CDR3: CSVQVDTQYF. The DNA for the CDR3 is TGCAGCGTTCAAGTTGATACGCAGTATTTT.

This chain connects TRBV30 to TRBJ2-7; 10 bases fit TRBD1. V was pared by 1 base and J by 7 bases, with 7 bases of the junction left unmatched. The CDR3 has 14 amino acids. The germline V gene has CDR1 GTSNPN and CDR2 SVGIG (reference sequence). The CDR3 spells CAWSEGQGLEEQYF. Here the CDR3 DNA reads TGTGCCTGGAGTGAGGGACAGGGGTTGGAGGAGCAGTACTTC.

The V and J genes are TRBV4-1 and TRBJ1-1; D remains ambiguous. Germline V gene data show CDR1 as MGHRA and CDR2 as YSYEKL. Trimming took off 1 base at V and 5 bases at J, with 8 bases between the two ends. The CDR3 runs to 13 residues. The CDR3 here is CASSQATFTEAFF. The CDR3 coding sequence is TGCGCCAGCAGCCAAGCGACTTTTACTGAAGCTTTCTTT.

The CDR3 region has the DNA TGTGCCAGCAGCTTAGAATGGGGACAGACCTACGAGCAGTACTTC. Translated, it gives CASSLEWGQTYEQYF. V is TRBV11-2 and J is TRBJ2-7; 7 positions match TRBD1. Trimming removed 0 bases from V and 2 bases from J; junction bases left unmatched: 4. The CDR3 is made up of 15 amino acids. Germline V lookup: CDR1 SGHAT, CDR2 FQNNGV.

The chain combines TRBV5-1 with TRBJ2-1, with no clear D. Germline V lookup: CDR1 SGHRS, CDR2 YFSETQ. The CDR3 loop spans 14 amino acids. The V end was cut by 2 bases, the J end by 8 bases, with 14 bases between. Here the CDR3 reads CASSFSLAGDEQFF. As DNA, the CDR3 is TGCGCCAGCAGCTTCAGTTTAGCCGGTGATGAGCAGTTCTTC. Using reference TRBV5-1 and TRBJ2-1 for the parts outside the CDR3, the full variable domain is KAGVTQTPRYLIKTRGQQVTLSCSPISGHRSVSWYQQTPGQGLQFLFEYFSETQRNKGNFPGRFSGRQFSNSRSEMNVSTLELGDSALYLCASSFSLAGDEQFFGPGTRLTVL.

V and J are TRBV27 and TRBJ1-2; D may be TRBD1 (5 bases). The CDR3 totals 13 residues. Trimming took 2 bases from V and 6 from J, leaving 10 bases between them. Germline CDR1 MNHEY, CDR2 SMNVEV (reference sequence). The CDR3 here is CASSLDGGHGYTF. The CDR3 DNA follows: TGTGCCAGCAGTTTAGACGGGGGTCATGGCTACACCTTC.

This chain uses TRBV5-6 with TRBJ2-1; maybe TRBD1 (6 bases). This CDR3 comprises 15 residues. Germline loops: CDR1 SGHDT, CDR2 YYEEEE. Trimming left V 2 bases short and J 6 bases short, with 15 bases between. The CDR3 is CASSFPGQKVNEQFF. In nucleotides, the CDR3 is TGTGCCAGCAGCTTTCCGGGACAAAAAGTCAATGAGCAGTTCTTC.